Shown below are 27 T cell receptor beta chains from a single sample sequenced in a study of blood T cell repertoires in COVID-19. The data were produced by immunoSEQ multiplex PCR, yet TCRdb's version contains in-frame clones alone and is incomplete. Of 150,000 to 200,000 clones in the sample, over 75% are singletons; the top ten hold about 5.6%. The sample was PBMCs or T cells enriched from blood (not recorded which). The receptors here all came from a man aged 40-49 years who had recovered from COVID-19.

The gene calls are TRBV6-2 or TRBV6-3 and TRBJ2-5, with a possible D match to TRBD1 (6 bases). V dropped 5 bases and J dropped 3 bases, with 13 bases sitting between them. The CDR3 has 14 residues. Germline V CDR1 and CDR2: MNHEY, SVGEGT. DNA for the CDR3: TGTGCCAGCAGTCGTCAGGGGCGGGAAGAGACCCAGTACTTC. This gives the protein CASSRQGREETQYF.

In its sample, this clone was seen a few times. This chain uses TRBV10-3 with TRBJ1-5; D is ambiguous. The V end was cut by 6 bases, the J end by 5 bases, with 14 bases between. Germline CDR1 is ENHRY and CDR2 is SYGVKD. This CDR3 spans 14 amino acids. This CDR3 reads CAIRHDGGDQPQHF. CDR3 DNA sequence: TGTGCCATCAGACATGACGGAGGTGATCAGCCCCAGCATTTT.

The chain combines TRBV7-2 with TRBJ2-1, with D perhaps TRBD1 (5 bases). Germline V gives CDR1 SGHTA, CDR2 FQGNSA. The CDR3 length is 16 residues. Trimming cost V 2 bases and J 3 bases, with 14 bases left between them. The CDR3 protein is CASSLQSRADYNEQFF. The CDR3 bases are TGTGCCAGCAGCTTACAGAGCAGGGCCGACTACAATGAGCAGTTCTTC.

Only one count was recorded for this clone. This sequence joins TRBV5-5 and TRBJ2-1, with 13 bases aligning to TRBD2. The CDR3 is made up of 17 amino acids. Germline V gene lookup returns CDR1 SGHKS and CDR2 YYEKEE (reference sequence). V gave up 0 bases and J gave up 6 bases; unmatched junction bases: 6. Written as DNA, the CDR3 is TGTGCCAGCAGCTTGGGAGGGACTAGCGGGACCCGCAATGAGCAGTTCTTC. Translating it yields CASSLGGTSGTRNEQFF.

The V gene is TRBV6-5, the J gene TRBJ1-5; D possibly corresponds to TRBD1 (5 bases). The V and J ends lost 6 bases and 5 bases respectively, with 17 bases between them. The CDR3 spans 15 residues. Germline loops: CDR1 MNHEY, CDR2 SVGAGI. The CDR3 nucleotides read TGTGCCAGCAGCCCAGCCAGGGCGTATGATCAGCCCCAGCATTTT. This translates into CASSPARAYDQPQHF.

The gene calls are TRBV5-6 and TRBJ2-2, with TRBD1 identical over 7 bases. Germline V gene data show CDR1 as SGHDT and CDR2 as YYEEEE. V lost 4 bases and J lost 6; bases outside the gene matches: 6. The CDR3 runs to 14 residues. CDR3 sequence: CASSRTGAPGELFF. CDR3 nucleotide sequence: TGTGCCAGCAGCCGTACAGGGGCTCCCGGGGAGCTGTTTTTT.

This clone was detected a few times. The V gene is TRBV7-9, the J gene TRBJ2-5; D uncertain. Germline loops: CDR1 SEHNR, CDR2 FQNEAQ (reference sequence). Trimming removed 0 bases from V and 5 bases from J, with 7 bases in between. CDR3 length: 13 residues. The CDR3 sequence: CASSLAFPETQYF. Written as DNA, the CDR3 is TGTGCCAGCAGCTTAGCGTTTCCGGAGACCCAGTACTTC. Full variable domain (missing parts from reference TRBV7-9 and TRBJ2-5): DTGVSQNPRHKITKRGQNVTFRCDPISEHNRLYWYRQTLGQGPEFLTYFQNEAQLEKSRLLSDRFSAERPKGSFSTLEIQRTEQGDSAMYLCASSLAFPETQYFGPGTRLLVL.

The chain links TRBV30 to TRBJ1-2, with D possibly being TRBD1 (5 bases). CDR3 length: 14 amino acids. The germline V and J ends were trimmed by 8 bases and 2 bases, with 18 bases remaining between them. CDR1 GTSNPN and CDR2 SVGIG come from the germline V gene (reference sequence). The CDR3 is CAQAPPRANYGYTF. The CDR3 region has the DNA TGTGCCCAAGCCCCTCCCAGGGCCAACTATGGCTACACCTTC.

The chain links TRBV5-1 to TRBJ1-4; 7 nucleotides agree with TRBD1. The CDR3 has 16 residues. CDR1 is SGHRS, CDR2 YFSETQ, per germline. Unmatched junction bases numbered 5, after V lost 1 base and J lost 2 bases. The CDR3 nucleotides are TGCGCCAGCAGCTTGTCCGGGACAGCCACTAATGAAAAACTGTTTTTT. Translating gives CASSLSGTATNEKLFF.

The chain couples TRBV11-1 to TRBJ2-7; no clear D gene. V was shortened by 3 bases and J by 3 bases, with 9 bases between the two germline ends. Germline CDR1 reads SGHAT; CDR2 reads FQDESV (reference sequence). The CDR3 loop spans 13 amino acids. The CDR3 reads CASSFRQDYEQYV. The CDR3 DNA is TGTGCCAGCAGCTTCCGTCAGGACTACGAGCAGTACGTC.

The chain uses TRBV14 and TRBJ1-6; D perhaps matches TRBD1 (5 bases). The CDR3 extends over 13 amino acids. Germline CDR1 SGHDN, CDR2 FVKESK. V lost 1 base and J 11 bases, leaving 9 bases between the germline ends. CDR3 protein: CASSQGQGAPLHF. The CDR3 coding sequence is TGTGCCAGCAGCCAAGGTCAGGGTGCACCCCTCCACTTT.

V is TRBV6-2 or TRBV6-3 and J is TRBJ2-2, with 12 bases fitting TRBD2. The CDR3 has 15 amino acids. With V trimmed by 2 bases and J by 6 bases, 1 base remained unmatched. Germline lookup yields CDR1 MNHEY and CDR2 SVGEGT. The CDR3 DNA sequence: TGTGCCAGCAGTTACCTAGCGGGGGGGCCCGGGGAGCTGTTTTTT. Amino acid sequence: CASSYLAGGPGELFF.

This clone was observed a few times. The J gene is TRBJ1-1, the V gene TRBV2, with 7 bases lining up with TRBD1. Looked up from germline, CDR1 is SNHLY and CDR2 is FYNNEI. Germline trimming cut 5 bases from V and 7 bases from J; bases unmatched to any gene: 1. The CDR3 contains 11 residues. CDR3 region: CASSWDSEAFF. The CDR3 DNA sequence: TGTGCCAGCAGTTGGGACAGTGAAGCTTTCTTT.

V is TRBV27 and J is TRBJ1-1; D remains ambiguous. There are 13 residues in the CDR3. Trimming stripped 5 bases from V and 8 bases from J, with 15 bases between. Germline-derived CDR1 and CDR2 are MNHEY and SMNVEV (reference sequence). CDR3 loop: CASSLTFSREAFF. The DNA of the CDR3 is TGTGCCAGCAGTCTAACCTTCTCACGGGAAGCTTTCTTT.

The chain recombines TRBV6-1 with TRBJ1-2; 7 nucleotides agree with TRBD1. Germline-derived CDR1 and CDR2 are MNHNS and SASEGT. Trimming removed 8 bases from V and 0 bases from J; junction bases left unmatched: 9. The CDR3 consists of 15 residues. CDR3 sequence reads: CASLPSTGTNYGYTF. The DNA for the CDR3 is TGTGCCAGCCTACCTTCGACAGGGACTAACTATGGCTACACCTTC.

The chain carries TRBV5-4 and TRBJ2-1; 10 nucleotides line up with TRBD2. This CDR3 is 16 amino acids long. After removal of 4 bases from V and 5 bases from J, the junction contained 9 bases not matched to a gene. The germline CDR1 and CDR2 sequences are SGHNT and YYREEE (reference sequence). Written as DNA, the CDR3 is TGTGCCAGCAGCGTCGGGGGGACTAGCGTGAACAATGAGCAGTTCTTC. Protein sequence: CASSVGGTSVNNEQFF. The whole variable domain, remainder taken from reference TRBV5-4 and TRBJ2-1, is ETGVTQSPTHLIKTRGQQVTLRCSSQSGHNTVSWYQQALGQGPQFIFQYYREEENGRGNFPPRFSGLQFPNYSSELNVNALELDDSALYLCASSVGGTSVNNEQFFGPGTRLTVL.

The rearrangement joins TRBV24-1 to TRBJ2-2; TRBD1 aligns across 8 bases. Looked up from germline, CDR1 is KGHDR and CDR2 is SFDVKD. This CDR3 region has 19 residues. Losses at the gene ends were 3 bases for V and 1 base for J; bases not matched to a gene: 12. The chain's CDR3 is CATSDAGQGNVRNTGELFF. The CDR3 DNA is TGTGCCACCAGTGATGCTGGACAGGGAAACGTGCGGAACACCGGGGAGCTGTTTTTT.

The V and J genes are TRBV9 and TRBJ1-6, with D perhaps matching TRBD1 (5 bases). V dropped 4 bases and J dropped 11 bases, with 16 bases sitting between them. CDR3 length: 14 amino acids. Per germline, CDR1 SGDLS and CDR2 YYNGEE. The CDR3 sequence: CASSTTQGITPLHF. The CDR3 DNA is TGTGCCAGCAGCACGACTCAGGGAATCACACCCCTCCACTTT.

The gene calls are TRBV5-6 and TRBJ2-5; 7 bases map to TRBD1. V gave up 6 bases and J gave up 1 base; unmatched junction bases: 3. Germline loops: CDR1 SGHDT, CDR2 YYEEEE. This CDR3 spans 13 amino acids. The CDR3 coding sequence is TGTGCCAGCATCCGACAGGGCCAAGAGACCCAGTACTTC. This encodes CASIRQGQETQYF. Combining the CDR3 with reference TRBV5-6 and TRBJ2-5 gives the whole variable domain DAGVTQSPTHLIKTRGQQVTLRCSPKSGHDTVSWYQQALGQGPQFIFQYYEEEERQRGNFPDRFSGHQFPNYSSELNVNALLLGDSALYLCASIRQGQETQYFGPGTRLLVL.

The chain uses TRBV30 and TRBJ1-2; tentative D call: TRBD1 (5 bases). The germline V gene has CDR1 GTSNPN and CDR2 SVGIG (reference sequence). This CDR3 has 14 residues. V was shortened by 4 bases and J by 4 bases, with 16 bases between the two germline ends. This chain's CDR3 is CAWTEGRRGYGYTF. The CDR3 coding sequence is TGTGCCTGGACCGAAGGGCGGAGGGGCTATGGCTACACCTTC.

V usage is TRBV9 and J usage is TRBJ2-7; TRBD2 matches 9 bases. Germline loops: CDR1 SGDLS, CDR2 YYNGEE. The CDR3 totals 17 residues. The V gene end was trimmed by 0 bases and the J gene end by 7 bases; junction bases not matched to a gene: 14. CDR3 DNA sequence: TGTGCCAGCAGCGTAGCTTGGAAGCGGGGGGCCCTGGAGGAGCAGTACTTC. It codes for CASSVAWKRGALEEQYF. Filled out from reference TRBV9 and TRBJ2-7, the complete variable domain reads DSGVTQTPKHLITATGQRVTLRCSPRSGDLSVYWYQQSLDQGLQFLIQYYNGEERAKGNILERFSAQQFPDLHSELNLSSLELGDSALYFCASSVAWKRGALEEQYFGPGTRLTVT.

The chain is built from TRBV9 and TRBJ1-2, with TRBD1 matching over 9 bases. V shed 4 bases, J shed 2 bases, and the junction held 6 bases outside the gene matches. This CDR3 is 15 amino acids long. Germline V CDR1 and CDR2: SGDLS, YYNGEE. In nucleotides, the CDR3 is TGTGCCAGCAGCTCCCAGACAGGGGGAAACTATGGCTACACCTTC. Translating it yields CASSSQTGGNYGYTF.

The chain employs TRBV6-5 and TRBJ2-5; D might be TRBD1 (6 bases). The V gene lost 2 bases and the J gene lost 0 bases, with 10 bases spanning the gap. In germline, CDR1 is MNHEY, CDR2 SVGAGI. This CDR3 comprises 15 residues. The CDR3 DNA is TGTGCCAGCAGTTACGCAGGGGCCGACCAAGAGACCCAGTACTTC. Protein sequence: CASSYAGADQETQYF.

The rearrangement uses TRBV19 and TRBJ1-3; 7 nucleotides match TRBD1. The germline CDR1 and CDR2 sequences are LNHDA and SQIVND (reference sequence). The CDR3 runs to 15 residues. Trimming took 4 bases from V and 2 from J; bases not matched to a gene: 5. In nucleotides, the CDR3 is TGTGCCAGTAGTACCGACAGGGCCACTGGAAACACCATATATTTT. Amino acid sequence: CASSTDRATGNTIYF. The whole variable domain, filled in from reference TRBV19 and TRBJ1-3, reads DGGITQSPKYLFRKEGQNVTLSCEQNLNHDAMYWYRQDPGQGLRLIYYSQIVNDFQKGDIAEGYSVSREKKESFPLTVTSAQKNPTAFYLCASSTDRATGNTIYFGEGSWLTVV.

This chain joins TRBV2 and TRBJ1-4; tentatively, D is TRBD1 (6 bases). V was trimmed by 8 bases and J by 5 bases, leaving 15 bases between them. This CDR3 has 14 residues. Germline V gene data show CDR1 as SNHLY and CDR2 as FYNNEI. CDR3 amino acids: CASREWQGNEKLFF. CDR3 bases: TGTGCCAGCCGAGAATGGCAGGGGAATGAAAAACTGTTTTTT. The variable domain in full, completed from reference TRBV2 and TRBJ1-4, reads EPEVTQTPSHQVTQMGQEVILRCVPISNHLYFYWYRQILGQKVEFLVSFYNNEISEKSEIFDDQFSVERPDGSNFTLKIRSTKLEDSAMYFCASREWQGNEKLFFGSGTQLSVL.

This chain uses TRBV6-5 with TRBJ2-6, with D perhaps matching TRBD2 (6 bases). Trimming left V 8 bases short and J 1 base short, with 12 bases between. This CDR3 has 15 amino acids. Per the germline V gene, CDR1 is MNHEY and CDR2 is SVGAGI. This CDR3 is CASGWRGSGANVLTF. As DNA, the CDR3 is TGTGCCAGCGGGTGGAGGGGATCTGGGGCCAACGTCCTGACTTTC.

For the CDR3, the DNA is TGTGCCAGCAGCCCAAGGACAGATGAAGCTTTCTTT. It codes for CASSPRTDEAFF. This chain links TRBV7-6 with TRBJ1-1; possible D gene TRBD1, 6 bases. This CDR3 has 12 amino acids. With 5 bases removed from V and 7 bases from J, the gap between germline ends came to 11 bases. Germline loops: CDR1 SGHVS, CDR2 FNYEAQ.